This TCR beta chain derives from a study of T cell responses to AZD1222 COVID-19 vaccine. At the level of the study: Second doses were pooled across both intervals (about 4 or about 12 weeks). Study-level points and caveats: Sampling captured repertoires only after the peak T cell response. Nearly half of spike-specific TCRs reportedly target variant regions that are unmutated in the B.1.351 and B.1.1.7 variants. Spike-specific TCR repertoires showed rising breadth and depth after two AZD1222 doses.

Sequencing was performed with immunoSEQ multiplex PCR; in TCRdb, only in-frame clones are kept and a portion is missing. The profile shows over 110,000 clones, approximately 90% of them singletons. This CDR3 has 17 amino acids. Unmatched junction bases numbered 7, after V lost 5 bases and J lost 0 bases. CDR1 and CDR2 from the germline V gene are SGHVS and FQNEAQ. This clone appeared a single time. Its antigen remains unidentified. The sequence was collected from an adult in good health. The chain employs TRBV7-8 and TRBJ1-3; 10 bases map to TRBD1. Sequencing used peripheral blood, obtained on day 0 of AZD1222 vaccination. CDR3 DNA: TGTGCCAGCAGCGGCCCGTGGACAGGGGGCTCTGGAAACACCATATATTTT. Translating it yields CASSGPWTGGSGNTIYF. Looking up the rest from reference TRBV7-8 and TRBJ1-3 gives the full variable domain: GAGVSQSPRYKVAKRGQDVALRCDPISGHVSLFWYQQALGQGPEFLTYFQNEAQLDKSGLPSDRFFAERPEGSVSTLKIQRTQQEDSAVYLCASSGPWTGGSGNTIYFGEGSWLTVV.